The 27 T cell receptor beta chains reported below all come from one sample, sequenced in a study of identical twins. MiXCR, run by TCRdb on the 5' RACE reads, gives a single entry per CDR3 protein. The sample contains about 100,000 distinct CDR3 sequences, 4.5% to 6.5% of which appear only once. The sequencing sample was made of memory T cells sorted from blood. The source is a woman aged 45 to 65 in good health.

This clonotype was counted between two and nine times. V and J are TRBV5-6 and TRBJ2-7; D unclear. CDR3 length equals 13 residues. Per the germline V gene, CDR1 is SGHDT and CDR2 is YYEEEE. The V and J ends lost 2 bases and 2 bases respectively, with 8 bases between them. Written as DNA, the CDR3 is TGTGCCAGCAGCTTCAGCTCGGCCTACGAGCAGTACGTC. Translated, it gives CASSFSSAYEQYV.

This clonotype was counted at least ten times. The chain employs TRBV12-3 or TRBV12-4 and TRBJ2-1; tentative D call: TRBD2 (5 bases). This CDR3 comprises 12 residues. Trimming stripped 4 bases from V and 7 bases from J, with 8 bases between. For the CDR3, the DNA is TGTGCCAGCAGTTACGGCGGGAATGAGCAGTTCTTC. It translates to CASSYGGNEQFF.

This clonotype was recorded at least ten times. The chain is built from TRBV4-1 and TRBJ2-1, with D perhaps matching TRBD2 (5 bases). V was shortened by 1 base and J by 3 bases, with 10 bases between the two germline ends. The CDR3 is made up of 15 amino acids. In germline, CDR1 is MGHRA, CDR2 YSYEKL. The CDR3 protein is CASSQGAGVYNEQFF. The CDR3 DNA reads TGCGCCAGCAGCCAAGGAGCCGGGGTCTACAATGAGCAGTTCTTC.

This clonotype was observed a handful of times. This chain links TRBV10-2 with TRBJ2-7, with 7 bases aligning to TRBD1. CDR3 length: 15 residues. Unmatched junction bases numbered 10, after V lost 7 bases and J lost 1 base. CDR1 and CDR2 (germline): WSHSY, SAAADI. DNA of the CDR3: TGCGCCAGCACCACTTGGGACAGTTCATCCTACGAGCAGTACTTC. Residues: CASTTWDSSSYEQYF.

Ten or more counts support this clonotype. This rearrangement joins TRBV20-1 to TRBJ2-2; tentatively, D is TRBD1 (5 bases). Trimming removed 1 base from V and 5 bases from J, with 11 bases in between. Looked up from germline, CDR1 is DFQATT and CDR2 is SNEGSKA (reference sequence). The CDR3 covers 14 residues. The CDR3 protein is CSARARDGTGELFF. The CDR3 DNA sequence: TGCAGTGCTAGAGCCAGGGATGGAACCGGGGAGCTGTTTTTT.

This clonotype has at least ten counts. This CDR3 reads CASSLALYEQFF. CDR3 DNA: TGTGCCAGCAGCTTAGCGTTATACGAGCAGTTCTTC. This chain connects TRBV11-2 to TRBJ2-1; unclear D gene. The germline V and J ends were trimmed by 1 base and 10 bases, with 8 bases remaining between them. Per the germline V gene, CDR1 is SGHAT and CDR2 is FQNNGV. The CDR3 runs to 12 residues.

This clonotype appeared many times. This rearrangement joins TRBV15 to TRBJ2-3, with D possibly matching TRBD2 (5 bases). Trimming shortened V by 1 base and J by 5 bases, and 10 bases separated the two germline ends. The CDR3 is made up of 14 amino acids. Per the germline V gene, CDR1 is LNHNV and CDR2 is YYDKDF (reference sequence). The DNA of the CDR3 is TGTGCCACCAGCAGAGTAGCCCGGGGAGATACGCAGTATTTT. The encoded protein is CATSRVARGDTQYF.

This clonotype occurred many times. V and J are TRBV5-1 and TRBJ1-3; D possibly corresponds to TRBD1 (6 bases). This CDR3 is 18 amino acids long. Germline V gives CDR1 SGHRS, CDR2 YFSETQ. V was pared by 3 bases and J by 0 bases, with 19 bases between. CDR3 loop: CASSSTLRTVSSGNTIYF. The CDR3 DNA reads as TGCGCCAGCAGCTCAACCCTTCGGACAGTTAGCTCTGGAAACACCATATATTTT. Supplemented by reference TRBV5-1 and TRBJ1-3, the full variable domain reads KAGVTQTPRYLIKTRGQQVTLSCSPISGHRSVSWYQQTPGQGLQFLFEYFSETQRNKGNFPGRFSGRQFSNSRSEMNVSTLELGDSALYLCASSSTLRTVSSGNTIYFGEGSWLTVV.

At least ten counts were recorded for this clonotype. A read error may produce the germline difference seen at one junction end. The V call is TRBV7-3, the J call TRBJ2-3, with D possibly called TRBD1 or TRBD2 (5 bases each). The CDR3 length is 13 residues. CDR1 is SGHTA, CDR2 FQGTGA, per germline. The chain's CDR3 is CASCRDRTDTQYF. The DNA for the CDR3 is TGTGCCAGCTGCCGGGACCGCACGGATACGCAGTATTTT.

This clonotype was counted ten times or more. V and J are TRBV7-3 and TRBJ1-4; D not resolved. The germline V gene encodes CDR1 SGHTA and CDR2 FQGTGA. Trimming removed 2 bases from V and 8 bases from J, with 9 bases in between. CDR3 length equals 13 residues. This chain's CDR3 is CASSLFAGEKLFF. The CDR3 nucleotides read TGTGCCAGCAGCTTATTTGCAGGCGAAAAACTGTTTTTT.

This clonotype was seen repeatedly, ten times or more. The chain recombines TRBV6-5 with TRBJ1-5; D perhaps matches TRBD1 (6 bases). Germline V gives CDR1 MNHEY, CDR2 SVGAGI. Trimming left V 4 bases short and J 5 bases short, with 12 bases between. The CDR3 contains 14 residues. CDR3 nucleotide sequence: TGTGCCAGCAGTTCGGACAGCATTTATCAGCCCCAGCATTTT. Residues: CASSSDSIYQPQHF.

Ten or more counts support this clonotype. This chain connects TRBV6-1 to TRBJ2-1; 9 bases line up with TRBD1. Losses at the gene ends were 3 bases for V and 6 bases for J; bases not matched to a gene: 3. CDR3 length: 14 amino acids. Germline lookup yields CDR1 MNHNS and CDR2 SASEGT. The CDR3 DNA reads as TGTGCCAGCAGTGAGGGACAGGGACCCAATGAGCAGTTCTTC. Translating it yields CASSEGQGPNEQFF.

This clonotype showed up many times. V and J are TRBV20-1 and TRBJ2-7, with TRBD2 identical over 7 bases. The J segment lost 5 bases and the V segment lost 7 bases, leaving 8 bases of the junction unmatched. The CDR3 consists of 12 residues. Germline V gene lookup returns CDR1 DFQATT and CDR2 SNEGSKA (reference sequence). CDR3 sequence: CSGEGQNHEQYF. The CDR3 DNA is TGCAGTGGGGAGGGCCAGAACCACGAGCAGTACTTC.

This clonotype has a count of ten or more. This sequence joins TRBV7-8 and TRBJ1-3; D is possibly TRBD1 (6 bases). The V gene's germline CDR1 is SGHVS and CDR2 FQNEAQ. V was pared by 8 bases and J by 0 bases, with 17 bases between. The CDR3 consists of 16 residues. The CDR3 DNA follows: TGTGCCAGCCGGCCGGGCAGGGGAGCCTCTGGAAACACCATATATTTT. Encoded protein: CASRPGRGASGNTIYF.

V gene TRBV29-1 combines with J gene TRBJ1-1; D may be TRBD1 (6 bases). Germline V lookup: CDR1 SQVTM, CDR2 ANQGSEA. Trimming cost V 8 bases and J 4 bases, with 20 bases left between them. The CDR3 has 14 amino acids. The CDR3 reads CSSVIGGAGTEAFF. The CDR3 DNA reads as TGCAGCTCCGTTATCGGGGGCGCGGGCACTGAAGCTTTCTTT.

The CDR3: CASSYSLRDEQFF. CDR3 sequence (DNA): TGTGCCAGCAGTTACTCCCTCCGGGATGAGCAGTTCTTC. J is TRBJ2-1 and V is TRBV6-5; no clear D. The ends were cut back, 0 bases at V and 8 bases at J, with 8 bases in the middle. Germline lookup yields CDR1 MNHEY and CDR2 SVGAGI. The CDR3 sequence is 13 residues long.

This clonotype was seen at least ten times. The chain employs TRBV20-1 and TRBJ2-5; perhaps TRBD2 as D (7 bases). Germline-derived CDR1 and CDR2 are DFQATT and SNEGSKA (reference sequence). Trimming cost V 3 bases and J 5 bases, with 22 bases left between them. The CDR3 sequence is 16 residues long. The CDR3 loop reads CSASSGGGSRGETQYF. In DNA, the CDR3 is TGCAGTGCTAGCTCGGGGGGCGGGTCGCGAGGGGAGACCCAGTACTTC.

This clonotype appeared many times. V and J are TRBV20-1 and TRBJ2-3; TRBD2 matches at 8 bases. The CDR3 is made up of 16 amino acids. J gave up 3 bases and V 0 bases, and 8 bases lay outside the gene matches. CDR1 DFQATT and CDR2 SNEGSKA come from the germline V gene (reference sequence). In nucleotides, the CDR3 is TGCAGTGCTAGAGATTTCTCGGGAGGGCCGACAGATACGCAGTATTTT. Encoded protein: CSARDFSGGPTDTQYF.

Many counts were recorded for this clonotype. J is TRBJ1-5 and V is TRBV19; 7 positions match TRBD1. This CDR3 contains 15 residues. Germline values: CDR1 LNHDA, CDR2 SQIVND (reference sequence). J lost 0 bases, V lost 7 bases, and 6 bases had no gene match. The DNA of the CDR3 is TGTGCCAGTATTCCGACAGGGTATAGCAATCAGCCCCAGCATTTT. Translating gives CASIPTGYSNQPQHF.

This clonotype was counted between two and nine times. The chain combines TRBV5-1 with TRBJ2-3; 7 bases fit TRBD2. With 5 bases clipped from V and 2 bases from J, the junction kept 11 bases outside the gene matches. This CDR3 is built from 16 residues. Germline values: CDR1 SGHRS, CDR2 YFSETQ. The CDR3 protein is CASRSETSSYTDTQYF. CDR3 DNA sequence: TGCGCCAGCAGGTCGGAGACTAGCTCCTACACAGATACGCAGTATTTT. Full variable domain (outside the CDR3, taken from reference TRBV5-1 and TRBJ2-3): KAGVTQTPRYLIKTRGQQVTLSCSPISGHRSVSWYQQTPGQGLQFLFEYFSETQRNKGNFPGRFSGRQFSNSRSEMNVSTLELGDSALYLCASRSETSSYTDTQYFGPGTRLTVL.

This clonotype has a count of ten or more. V is TRBV3-1 and J is TRBJ1-1; possibly TRBD1 for D (5 bases). This CDR3 has 13 amino acids. Trimming cost V 1 base and J 6 bases, with 9 bases left between them. Germline CDR1 reads LGHDT; CDR2 reads YNNKEL (reference sequence). CDR3 sequence reads: CASSQVQGSEAFF. DNA for the CDR3: TGTGCCAGCAGCCAAGTTCAGGGATCTGAAGCTTTCTTT.

Concerning this clonotype itself: This could be a read error, since a much larger clone is one nucleotide away. The gene calls are TRBV5-1 and TRBJ1-5, with a possible D match to TRBD1 (6 bases). CDR1 is SGHRS and CDR2 is YFSETQ in the germline V gene. The CDR3 loop spans 15 amino acids. In nucleotides, the CDR3 is TGCGCCACCAGCTTGTCAGGGGTCGACAATCAGCTCCAGCATTTT. It codes for CATSLSGVDNQLQHF. The entire variable domain, with the rest obtained from reference TRBV5-1 and TRBJ1-5, is as follows: KAGVTQTPRYLIKTRGQQVTLSCSPISGHRSVSWYQQTPGQGLQFLFEYFSETQRNKGNFPGRFSGRQFSNSRSEMNVSTLELGDSALYLCATSLSGVDNQLQHFGDGTRLSIL.

This clonotype was detected many times. The chain combines TRBV14 with TRBJ2-7; no reliable D call. CDR3 length: 14 residues. The V end was cut by 0 bases, the J end by 3 bases, with 9 bases between. CDR1 is SGHDN, CDR2 FVKESK, per germline. DNA for the CDR3: TGTGCCAGCAGCCAAGATTCCGACCTCTACGAGCAGTACTTC. Its translation: CASSQDSDLYEQYF.

This clonotype was picked up many times. The CDR3 loop is CASSQRIMGYEQYF. For the CDR3, the DNA is TGTGCCAGCAGCCAGCGCATCATGGGATACGAGCAGTACTTC. The rearrangement joins TRBV14 to TRBJ2-7; no reliable D call. The germline gives CDR1 SGHDN, CDR2 FVKESK. The V end was cut by 3 bases, the J end by 4 bases, with 13 bases between. This CDR3 comprises 14 residues.

This clonotype was counted many times. The V and J genes are TRBV19 and TRBJ2-1; D remains unclear. V shed 2 bases and J shed 6 bases, with 11 bases lying between them. There are 14 residues in the CDR3. Germline-derived CDR1 and CDR2 are LNHDA and SQIVND (reference sequence). CDR3 bases: TGTGCCAGTAGTATATTCTCTATCAGCAATGAGCAGTTCTTC. This gives the protein CASSIFSISNEQFF.

This clonotype was detected many times. The V gene is TRBV24-1, the J gene TRBJ1-1; a possible D gene is TRBD1 (6 bases). Germline V gene data show CDR1 as KGHDR and CDR2 as SFDVKD. CDR3 length: 13 residues. Between the trimmed V and J ends, which lost 6 bases and 6 bases, there was a span of 13 bases. This CDR3 is CATSLKDRPEAFF. The CDR3 coding sequence is TGTGCCACCAGTTTGAAAGACAGGCCTGAAGCTTTCTTT.

V usage is TRBV20-1 and J usage is TRBJ2-1; 10 bases match TRBD1. The CDR3 runs to 15 residues. Germline trimming cut 0 bases from V and 8 bases from J; bases unmatched to any gene: 7. CDR1 DFQATT and CDR2 SNEGSKA come from the germline V gene (reference sequence). CDR3 protein: CSARETGGGVYEQFF. For the CDR3, the DNA is TGCAGTGCTAGAGAGACAGGGGGCGGGGTCTATGAGCAGTTCTTC.